This is a list of T cell receptor beta chains from one sample in a study of cytomegalovirus exposure and HLA in healthy donors. Assay used: immunoSEQ multiplex PCR; TCRdb lists only in-frame clones, some missing. The sample holds about 92,000 clones, roughly 80% seen once. What was sequenced was PBMCs. The receptors were gathered from a man aged 45-65 years in good health and CMV-seropositive. CDR3s leave out the opening cysteine and the closing phenylalanine or tryptophan.

v_call	j_call	cdr3_aa
TRBV6-5	TRBJ2-7	ASSPQEFAYEQY
TRBV11-1	TRBJ2-1	ASSLDRYNEQF
TRBV29-1	TRBJ1-2	SALRQDYGYT
TRBV6-1	TRBJ1-1	ASIGVNTEAF
TRBV18	TRBJ1-5	ASSSLQGTSNQPQH
TRBV6-5	TRBJ2-1	ASSTGTCYNEQF
TRBV30	TRBJ2-7	AWSGEQAGEQY
TRBV19	TRBJ1-5	ASSGGDRQPQH
TRBV5-1	TRBJ2-7	ASSLTGAKYEQY
TRBV18	TRBJ2-5	ASSPSRAGGQETQY
TRBV4-3	NA	ASSQDSRNTYEQY
TRBV11-3	TRBJ2-3	ASSLGVLSTDTQY
TRBV7-6	TRBJ2-7	ASSLQGAGEQY
TRBV19	TRBJ1-1	ASSNVRSATEAF
TRBV6-5	TRBJ1-5	ASRPGTMDQPQH
TRBV7-9	TRBJ1-5	ASSPGYQHSSNQPQN
TRBV30	TRBJ2-1	ASFVGGATEQF
TRBV4-3	TRBJ2-3	ASSQEGSGGYTDTQY
TRBV19	TRBJ1-6	ASSETGGTSPLH
TRBV7-2	TRBJ1-1	ASSLWDRGGAEAF
TRBV5-1	TRBJ2-3	ASSLASGGSTDTQY
TRBV7-2	TRBJ1-5	ASSLHGTGLNQPQH
TRBV5-6	TRBJ1-5	ASSFTGGDQPQH
TRBV30	TRBJ2-1	AWGASGRLNEQF
TRBV7-2	TRBJ2-1	ASSFAGTSGNEQF
TRBV19	TRBJ2-3	ASSRGGAGTDTQY
TRBV10-3	TRBJ1-2	AISYSDRNYGYT
TRBV7-9	TRBJ1-1	ASSAPSGSRTEAF
TRBV15	TRBJ2-1	ATSRTQGNEQF
TRBV28	TRBJ2-1	ASSLWMTGAIGEQF
TRBV28	TRBJ1-2	ASSLHAGGNGYT
TRBV5-4	TRBJ2-5	ASSLGREATQY
TRBV7-6	TRBJ1-4	ASSPGYTNEKLF
TRBV7-8	TRBJ2-7	ASSLVRGTGGDEQY
TRBV27	TRBJ1-1	ASSPDVGVGTEAF
TRBV19	TRBJ2-1	ASSMVGGPGNEQF
TRBV25-1	TRBJ1-2	ASSDSGSSYGYP
TRBV28	TRBJ1-2	ASSSPGENYGYT
TRBV4-1	TRBJ2-7	ASSQVMSGGPV
TRBV7-3	TRBJ2-3	ASSSLTDTQY
TRBV6-5	TRBJ1-4	ASRDRGSSNEKLF
TRBV6-1	TRBJ2-1	ASSEDTYYNEQF